This T cell receptor beta chain comes out of a study of T cell responses to AZD1222 COVID-19 vaccine. Findings and limits, study-wide: Donors were chiefly white British, with a greater number of females, and clonal diversity was perhaps underestimated. Repertoire collection took place solely once the T cell response had peaked. Elevations in Spike-specific TCR breadth and depth followed administration of two AZD1222 doses. Targeting of unmutated variant regions was reportedly seen in nearly half of spike-specific TCRs.

Trimming stripped 0 bases from V and 7 bases from J, with 9 bases between. The germline V gene encodes CDR1 SGHAT and CDR2 FQDESV (reference sequence). CDR3 length: 13 amino acids. The repertoire was sequenced with immunoSEQ multiplex PCR; TCRdb's copy has only in-frame clones and lacks some. The sample lists under 150,000 clones; about 88% were seen once. Notes on this clone: Antigen: not known.

This chain connects TRBV11-1 to TRBJ1-2; unclear D gene. This clonotype was obtained from an adult in good health. Sample: peripheral blood, taken on day 0 of AZD1222 vaccination. The chain's CDR3 is CASSLAERRGYTF. CDR3 bases: TGTGCCAGCAGCTTAGCGGAACGTCGTGGCTACACCTTC.